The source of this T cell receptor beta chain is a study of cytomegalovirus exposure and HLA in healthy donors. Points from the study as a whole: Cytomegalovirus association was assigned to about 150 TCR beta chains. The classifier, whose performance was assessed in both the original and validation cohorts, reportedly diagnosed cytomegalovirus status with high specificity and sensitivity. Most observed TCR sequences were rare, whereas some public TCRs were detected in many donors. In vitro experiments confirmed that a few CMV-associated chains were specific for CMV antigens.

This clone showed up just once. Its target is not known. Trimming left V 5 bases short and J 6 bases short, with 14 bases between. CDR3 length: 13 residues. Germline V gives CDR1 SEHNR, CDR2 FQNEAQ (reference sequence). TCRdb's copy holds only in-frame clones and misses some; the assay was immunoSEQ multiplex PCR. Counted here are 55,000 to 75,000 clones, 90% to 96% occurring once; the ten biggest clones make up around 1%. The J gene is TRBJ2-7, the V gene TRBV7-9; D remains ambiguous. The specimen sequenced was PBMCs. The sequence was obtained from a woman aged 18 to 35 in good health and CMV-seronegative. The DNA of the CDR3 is TGTGCCAGCAGCCTGCATGGTGGCCTCGAGCAGTACTTC. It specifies CASSLHGGLEQYF.